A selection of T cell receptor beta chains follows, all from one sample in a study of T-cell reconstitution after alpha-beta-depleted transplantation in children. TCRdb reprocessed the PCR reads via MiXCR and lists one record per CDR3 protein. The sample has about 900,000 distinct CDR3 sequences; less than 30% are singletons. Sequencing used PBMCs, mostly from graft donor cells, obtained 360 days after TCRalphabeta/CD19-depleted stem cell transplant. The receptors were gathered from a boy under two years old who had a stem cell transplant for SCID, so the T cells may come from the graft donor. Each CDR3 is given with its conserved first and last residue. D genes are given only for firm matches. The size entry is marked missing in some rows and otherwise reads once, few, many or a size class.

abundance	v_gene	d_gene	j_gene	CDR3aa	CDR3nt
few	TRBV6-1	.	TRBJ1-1	CASSEGGWRDTEAFF	TGTGCCAGCAGTGAAGGCGGTTGGAGGGACACTGAAGCTTTCTTT
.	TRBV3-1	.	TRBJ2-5	CASSQGGGRIQETQYF	TGTGCCAGCAGCCAAGGGGGTGGTCGGATTCAAGAGACCCAGTACTTC
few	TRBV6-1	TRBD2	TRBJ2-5	CASSGISGGPQETQYF	TGTGCCAGCAGTGGAATTAGCGGGGGGCCCCAAGAGACCCAGTACTTC
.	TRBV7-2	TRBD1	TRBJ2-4	CASSLVSGTAQKNIQYF	TGTGCCAGCAGCTTAGTTTCCGGGACAGCACAAAAAAACATTCAGTACTTC
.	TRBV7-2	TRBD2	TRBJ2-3	CASSPTLLAGGGGPQYF	TGTGCCAGCAGCCCCACCCTACTAGCGGGGGGCGGGGGGCCGCAGTATTTT
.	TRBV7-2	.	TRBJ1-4	CASSEHRSANEKLFF	TGTGCCAGCAGCGAGCACCGTAGCGCTAATGAAAAACTGTTTTTT
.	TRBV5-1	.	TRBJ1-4	CASSSTGSAVNEKLFF	TGCGCCAGCAGCTCTACAGGGTCGGCTGTTAATGAAAAACTGTTTTTT
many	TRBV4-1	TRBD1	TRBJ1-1	CASSQGQHRPAAFF	TGCGCCAGCAGCCAGGGACAGCATCGGCCCGCAGCTTTCTTT
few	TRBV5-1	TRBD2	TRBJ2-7	CASSFWLADGGGEQYF	TGCGCCAGCAGCTTTTGGCTAGCGGACGGAGGAGGGGAGCAGTACTTC
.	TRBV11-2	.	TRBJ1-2	CASSLGVGSANYGYTF	TGTGCCAGCAGCTTGGGGGTGGGGTCGGCTAACTATGGCTACACCTTC
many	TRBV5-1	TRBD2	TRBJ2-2	CASSKTSGGLNTGELFF	TGCGCCAGCAGCAAGACTAGCGGGGGGCTGAACACCGGGGAGCTGTTTTTT
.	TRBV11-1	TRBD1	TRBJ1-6	CASSPLTGDGSPLHF	TGTGCCAGCAGCCCGCTGACAGGGGATGGTTCACCCCTCCACTTT
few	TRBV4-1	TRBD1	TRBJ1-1	CASSQDRGDRVFMNTEAFF	TGCGCCAGCAGCCAAGATAGAGGGGACAGGGTATTCATGAACACTGAAGCTTTCTTT
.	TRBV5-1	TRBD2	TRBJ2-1	CASSRGTSGEQFF	TGCGCCAGCAGCCGCGGGACTAGCGGGGAGCAGTTCTTC
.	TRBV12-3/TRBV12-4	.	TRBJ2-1	CASSLGGLLRNEQFF	TGTGCCAGCAGTTTAGGCGGACTACTTCGCAATGAGCAGTTCTTC
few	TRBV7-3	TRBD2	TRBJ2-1	CASSQRLARYNEQFF	TGTGCCAGCAGCCAGCGACTAGCCCGTTACAATGAGCAGTTCTTC
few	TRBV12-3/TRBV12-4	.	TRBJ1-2	CASSFTNYGYTF	TGTGCCAGCAGTTTCACCAACTATGGCTACACCTTC
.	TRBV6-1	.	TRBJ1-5	CASSRPGSQPQHF	TGTGCCAGCAGTCGCCCAGGGTCGCAGCCCCAGCATTTT
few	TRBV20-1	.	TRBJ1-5	CSALLGMPQPQHF	TGCAGTGCTCTCTTAGGCATGCCTCAGCCCCAGCATTTT
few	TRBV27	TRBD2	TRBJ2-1	CASSPNRLAGVPYNEQFF	TGTGCCAGCAGCCCTAACCGACTAGCGGGGGTCCCCTACAATGAGCAGTTCTTC
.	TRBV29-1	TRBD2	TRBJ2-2	CSAGLAGLKNTGELFF	TGCAGCGCCGGACTAGCGGGGCTCAAGAACACCGGGGAGCTGTTTTTT
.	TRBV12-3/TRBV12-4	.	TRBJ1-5	CASSPLDQGVGQPQHF	TGTGCCAGCAGCCCCTTGGACCAGGGTGTTGGTCAGCCCCAGCATTTT
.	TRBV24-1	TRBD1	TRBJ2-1	CATSDPYDRVNEQFF	TGTGCCACCAGTGACCCCTACGACAGGGTCAATGAGCAGTTCTTC
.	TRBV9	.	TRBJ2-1	CASSVVSTVPNNEQFF	TGTGCCAGCAGCGTAGTTTCCACTGTCCCCAACAATGAGCAGTTCTTC
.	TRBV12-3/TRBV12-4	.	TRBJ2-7	CASSFGPQGSGEQYF	TGTGCCAGCAGTTTTGGTCCTCAGGGATCCGGCGAGCAGTACTTC
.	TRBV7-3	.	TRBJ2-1	CASSSRLGAADLYNEQFF	TGTGCCAGCAGCTCCCGTCTTGGGGCAGCCGACCTCTACAATGAGCAGTTCTTC
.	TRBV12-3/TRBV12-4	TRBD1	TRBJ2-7	CASTTGTGGFEQYF	TGTGCCAGCACCACCGGGACAGGGGGCTTCGAGCAGTACTTC
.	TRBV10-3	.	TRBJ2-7	CAISLMTGNHEQYF	TGTGCCATCAGCCTTATGACAGGTAACCACGAGCAGTACTTC
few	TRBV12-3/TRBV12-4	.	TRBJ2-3	CASRAGWTDTQYF	TGTGCCAGCAGGGCAGGGTGGACAGATACGCAGTATTTT
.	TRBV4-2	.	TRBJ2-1	CASSPGALSSANEQFF	TGTGCCAGCAGCCCCGGCGCCCTGAGCTCGGCCAATGAGCAGTTCTTC
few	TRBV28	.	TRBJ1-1	CASSLYLAMNTEAFF	TGTGCCAGCAGTTTGTATTTGGCGATGAACACTGAAGCTTTCTTT
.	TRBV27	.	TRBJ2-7	CASSRLAPTGPVGEQYF	TGTGCCAGCAGCCGATTGGCCCCTACAGGGCCGGTGGGAGAGCAGTACTTC
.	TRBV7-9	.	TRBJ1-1	CASSLDAWQGTTEAFF	TGTGCCAGCAGCTTGGACGCGTGGCAGGGGACCACTGAAGCTTTCTTT
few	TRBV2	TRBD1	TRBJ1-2	CASSVDRGPYGYTF	TGTGCCAGCAGCGTTGACAGGGGTCCCTATGGCTACACCTTC
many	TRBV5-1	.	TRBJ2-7	CASTKTATSYEQYF	TGCGCCAGCACCAAGACAGCGACATCCTACGAGCAGTACTTC
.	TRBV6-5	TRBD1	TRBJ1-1	CASSSPIDRGSEAFF	TGTGCCAGCAGTTCTCCCATTGACAGGGGGTCTGAAGCTTTCTTT
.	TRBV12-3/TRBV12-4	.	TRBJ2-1	CASSPPGAFEDIEQFF	TGTGCCAGCAGTCCCCCAGGGGCCTTTGAGGATATTGAGCAGTTCTTC
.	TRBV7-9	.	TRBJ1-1	CASSPMGVPRAEAFF	TGTGCCAGCAGCCCTATGGGCGTACCGAGGGCTGAAGCTTTCTTT
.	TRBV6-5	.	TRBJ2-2	CASSYSPGGGGELFF	TGTGCCAGCAGTTACTCTCCGGGGGGCGGCGGGGAGCTGTTTTTT
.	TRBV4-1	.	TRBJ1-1	CASSFRGGNRNTEAFF	TGCGCCAGCAGCTTCCGGGGTGGGAATCGGAACACTGAAGCTTTCTTT
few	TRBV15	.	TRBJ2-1	CATSRGGIYNEQFF	TGTGCCACCAGCAGAGGGGGGATCTACAATGAGCAGTTCTTC